What follows is one TCR beta chain and its context. CDR3 length: 17 residues. The sample comes from a study of cytomegalovirus exposure and HLA in healthy donors. On the study more broadly: Some 200 million T cells yielded 120 million or so unique TCR beta sequences, as an earlier analysis found.

PCR amplification relied on 60 Vbeta primers (plus 13 Jbeta primers). Original processing notes: Per a later analysis, the number of unique TCR beta chains was some 80 million, of which some 10 million were shared. TCRdb's table, derived via immunoSEQ multiplex PCR, lists solely in-frame clones and lacks some. V, J and clone size reflect that table, while D and trimming were determined from the DNA. The sample has about 190,000 clones; 70% to 80% are singletons. Material: PBMCs. The rearrangement links TRBV7-5 to TRBJ2-2; the DNA was not compared with TRBD1, the D call given in the table. TRBV7-5 has pseudogene status. The TCR was taken from a woman aged 25 to 39 in good health and CMV-seropositive. CDR3 coding DNA: TGTGCCAGAAGCGTCACACGGGACAGGGGGACCACCGGGGAGCTGTTTTTT. Protein: CARSVTRDRGTTGELFF.